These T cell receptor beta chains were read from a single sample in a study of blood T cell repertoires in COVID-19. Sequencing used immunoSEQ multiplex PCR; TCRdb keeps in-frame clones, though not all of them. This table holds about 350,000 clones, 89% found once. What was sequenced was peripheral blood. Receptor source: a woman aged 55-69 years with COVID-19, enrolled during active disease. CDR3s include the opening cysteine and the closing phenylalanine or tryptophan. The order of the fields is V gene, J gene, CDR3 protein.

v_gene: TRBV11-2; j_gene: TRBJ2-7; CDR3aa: CASSTTSGGNYEQYF
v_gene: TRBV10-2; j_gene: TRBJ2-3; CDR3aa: CASSGDRGVIADTQYF
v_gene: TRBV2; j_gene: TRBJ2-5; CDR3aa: CASSAWLAGGRETQYF
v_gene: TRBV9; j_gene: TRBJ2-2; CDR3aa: CASRDSAVTGELFF
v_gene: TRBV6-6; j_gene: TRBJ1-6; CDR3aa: CASSPGQPSSYNSPLHF
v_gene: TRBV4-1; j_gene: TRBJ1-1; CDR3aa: CASSPSGFSTEAFF
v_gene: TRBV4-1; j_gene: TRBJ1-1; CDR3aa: CASSQDRNTEAFF
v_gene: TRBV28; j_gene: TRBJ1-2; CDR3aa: CASSSKYGYTF
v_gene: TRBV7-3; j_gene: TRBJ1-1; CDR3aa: CASSPRPGQGTEAFF
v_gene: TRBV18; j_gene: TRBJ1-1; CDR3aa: CASSPDRVATEAFF
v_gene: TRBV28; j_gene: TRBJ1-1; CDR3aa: CASSLKGANTEAFF
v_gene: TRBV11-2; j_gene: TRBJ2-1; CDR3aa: CASNWRGGRHEQFF
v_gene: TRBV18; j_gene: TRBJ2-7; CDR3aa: CASGGGGEQYF
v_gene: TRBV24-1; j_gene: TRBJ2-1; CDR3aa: CATSGGTNNEQFF
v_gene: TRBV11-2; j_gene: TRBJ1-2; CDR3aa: CASSLREYGYTF
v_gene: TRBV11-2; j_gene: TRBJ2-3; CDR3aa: CASSRRSGGSTDTQYF
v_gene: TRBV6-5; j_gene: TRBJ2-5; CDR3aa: CASRGDRETQYF
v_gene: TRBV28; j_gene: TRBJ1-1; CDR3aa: CASREGGLVKNTEAFF
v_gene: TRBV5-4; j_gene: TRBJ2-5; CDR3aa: CASSPFLRTSGVETQYF
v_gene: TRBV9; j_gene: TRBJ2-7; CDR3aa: CASSPQGAATYEQYF
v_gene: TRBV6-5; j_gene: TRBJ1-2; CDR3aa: CASSTRQGGNYGYTF
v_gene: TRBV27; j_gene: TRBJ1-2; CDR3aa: CASSSTSGQGYGYTF
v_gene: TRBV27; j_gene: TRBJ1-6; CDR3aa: CASSLSTQGSSPLHF
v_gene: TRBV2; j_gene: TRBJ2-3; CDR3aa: CASSLRMHTDTQYF
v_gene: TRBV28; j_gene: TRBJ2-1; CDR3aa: CASSPRQSSYNEQFF
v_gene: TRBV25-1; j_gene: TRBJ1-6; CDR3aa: CASRADGTGNSPLHF
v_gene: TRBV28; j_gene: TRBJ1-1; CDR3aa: CASRSPAMNTEAFF
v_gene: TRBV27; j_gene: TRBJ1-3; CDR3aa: CASSLGQSSGNTIYF
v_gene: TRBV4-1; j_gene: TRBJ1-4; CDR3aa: CASSQPTATNEKLFF
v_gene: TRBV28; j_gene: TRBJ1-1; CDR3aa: CASSYYSQYNTEAFF
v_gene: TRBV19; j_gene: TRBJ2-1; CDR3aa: CASALRNEQFF
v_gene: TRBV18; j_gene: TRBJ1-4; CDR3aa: CASSPTGSSNEKLFF
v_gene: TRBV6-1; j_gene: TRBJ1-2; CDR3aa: CASSDVGAQGYTF